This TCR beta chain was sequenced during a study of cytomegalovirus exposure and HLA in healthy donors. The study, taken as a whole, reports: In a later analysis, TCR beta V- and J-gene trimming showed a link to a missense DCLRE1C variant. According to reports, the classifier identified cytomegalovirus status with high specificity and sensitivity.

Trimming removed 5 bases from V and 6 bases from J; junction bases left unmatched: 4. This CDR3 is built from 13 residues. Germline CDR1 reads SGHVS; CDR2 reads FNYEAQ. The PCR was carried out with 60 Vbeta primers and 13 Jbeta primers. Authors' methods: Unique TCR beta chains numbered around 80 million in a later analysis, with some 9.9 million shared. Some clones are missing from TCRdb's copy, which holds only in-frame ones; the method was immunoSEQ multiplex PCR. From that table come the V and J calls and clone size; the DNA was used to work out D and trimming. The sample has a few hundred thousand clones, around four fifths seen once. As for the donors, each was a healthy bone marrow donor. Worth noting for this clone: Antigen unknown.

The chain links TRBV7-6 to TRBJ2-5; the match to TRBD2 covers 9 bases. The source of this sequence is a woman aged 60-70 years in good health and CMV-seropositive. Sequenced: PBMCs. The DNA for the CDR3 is TGTGCCAGCAGCCCCCTAGCGGGGCAGACCCAGTACTTC. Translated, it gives CASSPLAGQTQYF.